Included here is one TCR beta chain sequence, with context. Its specificity is not known. These data are taken from a study of OX40 agonist ivuxolimab in advanced cancers. Across the study: Ivuxolimab was administered intravenously to patients at 0.01 to 10 mg/kg every 2 weeks. Points from the study as a whole: Normalized T-cell clonal expansion was also low in some nonresponders. No determination was made of the antigen specificity of the expanded peripheral T cells.

The CDR3 contains 15 residues. Germline CDR1 is GTSNPN and CDR2 is SVGIG (reference sequence). The assay was immunoSEQ multiplex PCR, and TCRdb's table has in-frame clones only and misses some. The data hold tens of thousands of clones, with more than 65% observed a single time. The specimen was CD4+ or CD8+ T cells sorted from blood, collected in a trial of the OX40 agonist ivuxolimab. V gene TRBV30 combines with J gene TRBJ2-5; 8 nucleotides match TRBD1. The tail of the sequence fits TRBJ2-7 better, so the J call may be wrong. The clonotype comes from an adult with an advanced solid tumor such as melanoma, head and neck, liver or kidney cancer. The CDR3 DNA reads as TGTGCCTGGAGTCCCTGGACAGGGCGAGAGGACGAGCAGTACTTC. Residues: CAWSPWTGREDEQYF.